Included here is one TCR beta chain sequence, with context. Its antigen is not known. These data originate in a study of spatial heterogeneity in lung cancer. Across the whole study: A strong correlation was found between TCR transcript counts in tumor regions and a T cell module score derived from matched bulk RNA-seq. Raw sequencing reads included, on average, more than eight appearances of each unique TCR and UMI combination. Study conclusions and caveats: Tumor mutation count correlated with how many alpha and beta TCRs expanded intratumorally. Coverage estimated for tumor T cells reached 7% to 8% for alpha chains and 12% to 15% for beta chains.

V was trimmed by 0 bases and J by 7 bases, leaving 12 bases between them. This CDR3 has 14 amino acids. From germline, CDR1 is LGHDT and CDR2 YNNKEL (reference sequence). Described time point: sample taken at primary tumor resection. TCRdb re-derived calls from the 5' RACE reads in MiXCR, one entry per CDR3 protein. Of around 20,000 distinct CDR3 sequences listed, 7% to 8% are singletons. The rearrangement joins TRBV3-1 to TRBJ1-1; maybe TRBD1 (6 bases). The material was lung tumor tissue, obtained at surgery. The receptor was derived from a female donor with early-stage non-small cell lung cancer. CDR3 residues: CASSQEAGVNEAFF. The DNA of the CDR3 is TGTGCCAGCAGCCAAGAGGCAGGGGTTAATGAAGCTTTCTTT.